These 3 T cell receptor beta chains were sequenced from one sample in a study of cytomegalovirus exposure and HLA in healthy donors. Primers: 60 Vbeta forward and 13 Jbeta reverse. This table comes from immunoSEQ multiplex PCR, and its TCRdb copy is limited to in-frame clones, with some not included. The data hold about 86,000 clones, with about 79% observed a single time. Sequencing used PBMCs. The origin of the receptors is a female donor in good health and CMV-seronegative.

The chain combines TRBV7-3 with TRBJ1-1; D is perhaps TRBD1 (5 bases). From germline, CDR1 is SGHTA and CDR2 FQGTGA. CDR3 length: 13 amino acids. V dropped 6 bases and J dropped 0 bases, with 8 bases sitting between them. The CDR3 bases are TGTGCCAGCAGACGACAGTTGAACACTGAAGCTTTCTTT. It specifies CASRRQLNTEAFF.

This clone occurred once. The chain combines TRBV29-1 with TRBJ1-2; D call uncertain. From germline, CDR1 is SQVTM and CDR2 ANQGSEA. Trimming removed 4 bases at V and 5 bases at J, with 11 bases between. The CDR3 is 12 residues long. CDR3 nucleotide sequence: TGCAGCGTTGCAGACCGAGGGTATGGCTACACCTTC. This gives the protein CSVADRGYGYTF.

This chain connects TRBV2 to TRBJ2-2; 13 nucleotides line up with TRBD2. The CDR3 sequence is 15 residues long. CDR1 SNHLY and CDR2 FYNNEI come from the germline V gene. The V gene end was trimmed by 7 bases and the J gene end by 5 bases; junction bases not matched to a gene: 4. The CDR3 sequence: CASTRLAGGTGELFF. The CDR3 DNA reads TGTGCCAGCACACGACTAGCGGGAGGTACCGGGGAGCTGTTTTTT.